These 10 T cell receptor beta chains originate from one sample sequenced in a study of blood T cell repertoires in COVID-19 (dated by TCRdb to 2018 to 2020). The library relied on the immunoSEQ multiplex PCR assay. Not all clones reach the TCRdb copy of this immuneACCESS table, which keeps in-frame sequences only. Checked studies attribute under half of the gap to unresolved V genes and leave the rest unexplained. The sample includes approximately 50,000 clones, with more than 90% observed a single time. More than 3% of the sample lies in the top ten. Sequencing was carried out using peripheral blood. These receptors were obtained from a human donor in a cohort sampled during active COVID-19.

The CDR3 sequence: CASSKAPGGMNTEAFF. In DNA, the CDR3 is TGTGCCAGCAGCAAAGCGCCGGGGGGAATGAACACTGAAGCTTTCTTT. This chain joins TRBV21-1 and TRBJ1-1. TRBV21-1 corresponds to a pseudogene. CDR3 length: 16 residues.

The chain uses TRBV27 and TRBJ2-3; TRBD2 matches at 8 bases. The J segment lost 6 bases and the V segment lost 1 base, leaving 6 bases of the junction unmatched. The CDR3 has 15 residues. Germline assignment: CDR1 MNHEY and CDR2 SMNVEV (reference sequence). The CDR3 spells CASSLLAGRADTQYF. The CDR3, as DNA: TGTGCCAGCAGTTTATTGGCCGGGAGGGCCGATACGCAGTATTTT.

The genes are TRBV15 and TRBJ1-4, with D perhaps matching TRBD1 (6 bases). There are 15 residues in the CDR3. The germline V gene encodes CDR1 LNHNV and CDR2 YYDKDF (reference sequence). V was pared by 0 bases and J by 8 bases, with 13 bases between. The CDR3, as DNA: TGTGCCACCAGCAGAGATGTCAGGGGCGGAGAAAAACTGTTTTTT. Translation gives CATSRDVRGGEKLFF. The full variable domain, its missing parts supplied by reference TRBV15 and TRBJ1-4, is DAMVIQNPRYQVTQFGKPVTLSCSQTLNHNVMYWYQQKSSQAPKLLFHYYDKDFNNEADTPDNFQSRRPNTSFCFLDIRSPGLGDTAMYLCATSRDVRGGEKLFFGSGTQLSVL.

The chain carries TRBV3-1 (or the pseudogene TRBV3-2) and TRBJ1-3; the D gene is possibly TRBD1 (6 bases). Looked up from germline, CDR1 is LGHDT and CDR2 is YNNKEL (reference sequence). The CDR3 sequence is 14 residues long. V gave up 5 bases and J gave up 3 bases, with 11 bases separating them. The CDR3 spells CASSDGGRGNTIYF. DNA of the CDR3: TGTGCCAGCAGCGACGGGGGGCGTGGAAACACCATATATTTT.

The chain links TRBV28 to TRBJ2-7, with a tentative D call TRBD1 (5 bases). The CDR3 loop spans 14 amino acids. Trimming shortened V by 1 base and J by 5 bases, and 12 bases separated the two germline ends. Germline lookup yields CDR1 MDHEN and CDR2 SYDVKM. CDR3 sequence reads: CASSLFPGMNEQYF. In nucleotides, the CDR3 is TGTGCCAGCAGTTTATTCCCAGGGATGAACGAGCAGTACTTC.

This clone was detected only once. The V gene is TRBV6-5, the J gene TRBJ2-1; TRBD1 is a possible D gene (6 bases). V lost 5 bases and J 9 bases, leaving 20 bases between the germline ends. Per the germline V gene, CDR1 is MNHEY and CDR2 is SVGAGI. The CDR3 extends over 15 amino acids. The chain's CDR3 is CASSIQGSPFSEQFF. The CDR3 DNA follows: TGTGCCAGCAGTATACAGGGATCCCCCTTCAGTGAGCAGTTCTTC.

The CDR3 bases are TGTGCCAGCAGTCGGACTAGAGGAGAGACCCAGTACTTC. This translates into CASSRTRGETQYF. The chain recombines TRBV6-5 with TRBJ2-5; 7 bases align to TRBD2. Germline V gene data show CDR1 as MNHEY and CDR2 as SVGAGI. V was pared by 5 bases and J by 4 bases, with 4 bases of the junction left unmatched. The CDR3 loop spans 13 amino acids.

Notes on this clone: It is unclear where the CDR3 begins or ends on the DNA, so no DNA is shown, and the CDR3 is as TCRdb lists it. This rearrangement joins TRBV27 to TRBJ2-2; TRBD2 was called by the table and not checked on the DNA. In germline, CDR1 is MNHEY, CDR2 SMNVEV (reference sequence). The CDR3 sequence runs 12 residues, both termini included. This CDR3 reads CASSRRAGELFF.

This clone was recorded only once. J is TRBJ1-1 and V is TRBV9, with a weak D call TRBD1 (6 bases). The CDR3 length is 14 residues. Trimming left V 5 bases short and J 6 bases short, with 17 bases between. Germline assignment: CDR1 SGDLS and CDR2 YYNGEE. In DNA form, the CDR3 reads TGTGCCAGCAGAACCGGAACAGGGCTGTCTGAAGCTTTCTTT. This sequence encodes CASRTGTGLSEAFF.

The chain links TRBV9 to TRBJ2-5; TRBD2 matches 11 bases. CDR3 length equals 15 residues. Germline CDR1 SGDLS, CDR2 YYNGEE. V lost 0 bases to trimming and J lost 5 bases; unmatched junction nucleotides: 3. The CDR3 region has the DNA TGTGCCAGCAGCGTAGCTAGCGGGAGGTGGGAGACCCAGTACTTC. It encodes CASSVASGRWETQYF.